This T cell receptor (beta chain) was sequenced in a study of response to subunit inactivated influenza vaccine. General observations from the study: The authors suggested that every seasonal influenza vaccination recruits few new T cells.

CDR3 length: 16 residues. Per germline, CDR1 MGHRA and CDR2 YSYEKL. Trimming removed 3 bases from V and 0 bases from J; junction bases left unmatched: 7. Each CDR3 protein gets one entry after TCRdb re-called the RT-PCR reads with MiXCR. This repertoire shows more than 200,000 distinct CDR3 sequences, less than 15% found once; its top ten account for approximately 8.4%. This clonotype has only a few counts. The target antigen is unknown. The sequence was obtained from a man aged 45 to 65 who received an inactivated influenza vaccine. This chain connects TRBV4-1 to TRBJ2-7, with 8 bases that match TRBD1. The sequencing here drew on non-naive T cells sorted from PBMCs, taken 14 to 15 days before vaccination. The CDR3 coding sequence is TGCGCCAGCAGCCAGGGTCCGGACAGGGTCTCCTACGAGCAGTACTTC. It encodes CASSQGPDRVSYEQYF.